These 32 T cell receptor beta chains were all obtained from the same sample, sequenced in a study of cytomegalovirus exposure and HLA in healthy donors. Use of 60 Vbeta and 13 Jbeta primers characterized the PCR. Data came from immunoSEQ multiplex PCR; TCRdb stores just in-frame clones and leaves some out. The data contain under 130,000 clones, roughly 80% of them singletons. Source material: PBMCs. The receptors here all came from a man younger than 40 in good health and CMV-seropositive.

This clone was found once. The chain uses TRBV19 and TRBJ1-2; 8 nucleotides align to TRBD1. Germline V gives CDR1 LNHDA, CDR2 SQIVND (reference sequence). This CDR3 spans 14 amino acids. Losses at the gene ends were 5 bases for V and 4 bases for J; bases not matched to a gene: 6. This CDR3 is CASSPDRGSYGYTF. The CDR3 nucleotides are TGTGCCAGTAGTCCCGACAGGGGCTCCTATGGCTACACCTTC.

The chain has TRBV7-9 and TRBJ1-2; D may be TRBD1 (6 bases). V was trimmed by 2 bases and J by 6 bases, leaving 28 bases between them. The CDR3 totals 19 residues. Looked up from germline, CDR1 is SEHNR and CDR2 is FQNEAQ (reference sequence). The CDR3 DNA is TGTGCCAGCAGCTTAAGCCAGGAGGAACTCAGGGGCTGGGGAGATGGCTACACCTTC. Amino acids: CASSLSQEELRGWGDGYTF.

In regard to this clone: Its ends do not fully match the called genes, so a read error is possible. The V call is TRBV7-9, the J call TRBJ1-2; TRBD1 is a possible D gene (5 bases). The CDR3 length is 13 residues. CDR1 is SEHNR, CDR2 FQNEAQ, per germline (reference sequence). In DNA form, the CDR3 reads TGTGCCAGCAGCTCCGGGGGGGTCTATAGCTACACCTTC. It yields the protein CASSSGGVYSYTF.

This clone was counted a few times. The chain couples TRBV4-1 to TRBJ2-2; 9 bases line up with TRBD2. Germline V gives CDR1 MGHRA, CDR2 YSYEKL. V dropped 1 base and J dropped 7; count of bases not matched to a gene: 10. The CDR3 has 17 amino acids. The CDR3 nucleotides read TGCGCCAGCAGCCAAGGAAATAGCGGGGGCTCTGACGGGGAGCTGTTTTTT. This codes for CASSQGNSGGSDGELFF.

The CDR3: CASSPEGTGELFF. The DNA for the CDR3 is TGTGCCAGCAGCCCGGAGGGTACCGGGGAGCTGTTTTTT. The chain recombines TRBV6-1 with TRBJ2-2; D perhaps matches TRBD2 (6 bases). The germline CDR1 and CDR2 sequences are MNHNS and SASEGT. Trimming took off 6 bases at V and 5 bases at J, with 10 bases between the two ends. This CDR3 region has 13 residues.

Only a few counts were recorded for this clone. The chain has TRBV10-3 and TRBJ1-1; D is perhaps TRBD1 (5 bases). V dropped 3 bases and J dropped 0 bases, with 11 bases sitting between them. The CDR3 totals 15 residues. The V gene's germline CDR1 is ENHRY and CDR2 SYGVKD. In DNA, the CDR3 is TGTGCCATCAGTGACAGGGTAGGAGTGAACACTGAAGCTTTCTTT. Its translation is CAISDRVGVNTEAFF.

Comments on this clone: Within the sample, other DNA sequences also encode this same CDR3. The gene calls are TRBV5-6 and TRBJ1-2, with D unclear. The CDR3 sequence is 15 residues long. Germline V gene sequence: CDR1 SGHDT, CDR2 YYEEEE. Trimming shortened V by 4 bases and J by 0 bases, and 13 bases separated the two germline ends. The CDR3 region has the DNA TGTGCCAGCAGCCTAGGTCAGAGGGCTAACTATGGCTACACCTTC. Its translation: CASSLGQRANYGYTF.

The chain has TRBV5-1 and TRBJ2-6; weak D call: TRBD1 (5 bases). The germline V and J ends were trimmed by 4 bases and 1 base, with 33 bases remaining between them. The CDR3 extends over 23 amino acids. Per the germline V gene, CDR1 is SGHRS and CDR2 is YFSETQ. CDR3 amino acids: CASSPWGRQGRPGLQSGANVLTF. The CDR3 region has the DNA TGCGCCAGCAGCCCATGGGGTCGGCAGGGCCGACCGGGCCTCCAATCTGGGGCCAACGTCCTGACTTTC. The whole variable domain, remainder taken from reference TRBV5-1 and TRBJ2-6, is KAGVTQTPRYLIKTRGQQVTLSCSPISGHRSVSWYQQTPGQGLQFLFEYFSETQRNKGNFPGRFSGRQFSNSRSEMNVSTLELGDSALYLCASSPWGRQGRPGLQSGANVLTFGAGSRLTVL.

The rearrangement uses TRBV15 and TRBJ1-6; tentative D call: TRBD1 (5 bases). This CDR3 has 15 amino acids. V lost 1 base to trimming and J lost 8 bases, with 12 bases between them. Germline CDR1 LNHNV, CDR2 YYDKDF (reference sequence). The CDR3 spells CATSRGGLADSPLHF. DNA of the CDR3: TGTGCCACCAGCAGAGGGGGCCTCGCGGATTCACCCCTCCACTTT.

The rearrangement uses TRBV4-2 and TRBJ1-1, with D hard to call. Germline V gives CDR1 LGHNA, CDR2 YNFKEQ. This CDR3 comprises 14 residues. The V end lost 1 base, the J end lost 0 bases, and 6 bases lay between the germline ends. The CDR3 sequence is CASSQGPMNTEAFF. CDR3 sequence (DNA): TGTGCCAGCAGCCAAGGGCCGATGAACACTGAAGCTTTCTTT.

The chain has TRBV16 and TRBJ1-5, with D possibly being TRBD1 (5 bases). The germline gives CDR1 KGHSY, CDR2 FQNENV. V was clipped by 3 bases and J by 1 base, with 10 bases between them. This CDR3 has 15 residues. CDR3 in amino acids: CASSQTRASNQPQHF. The CDR3 nucleotides are TGTGCCAGCAGCCAGACCAGGGCGAGCAATCAGCCCCAGCATTTT.

The V and J genes are TRBV6-1 and TRBJ2-5; D might be TRBD1 (5 bases). With 2 bases removed from V and 6 bases from J, the gap between germline ends came to 16 bases. CDR1 and CDR2 from the germline V gene are MNHNS and SASEGT. This CDR3 is built from 15 residues. The CDR3 sequence is CASSERPGNTQTQYF. CDR3 DNA: TGTGCCAGCAGTGAACGCCCAGGGAATACACAGACCCAGTACTTC.

The chain recombines TRBV5-4 with TRBJ2-6; 7 bases are shared with TRBD1. The CDR3 extends over 14 amino acids. Germline-derived CDR1 and CDR2 are SGHNT and YYREEE (reference sequence). V was clipped by 0 bases and J by 9 bases; unmatched bases: 3. The CDR3 loop is CASSLAGGDNVLTF. The CDR3 DNA follows: TGTGCCAGCAGCTTGGCAGGGGGTGACAACGTCCTGACTTTC.

The chain carries TRBV30 and TRBJ2-7; D remains unclear. The CDR3 is made up of 12 amino acids. Germline V lookup: CDR1 GTSNPN, CDR2 SVGIG (reference sequence). V shed 1 base and J shed 5 bases, with 9 bases lying between them. CDR3 region: CAWSDHPDEQYF. CDR3 nucleotide sequence: TGTGCCTGGAGTGATCATCCGGACGAGCAGTACTTC.

The rearrangement joins TRBV10-3 to TRBJ2-1; 9 bases fit TRBD1. The CDR3 length is 16 residues. With 3 bases clipped from V and 3 bases from J, the junction kept 6 bases outside the gene matches. CDR1 and CDR2 (germline): ENHRY, SYGVKD. The CDR3 DNA reads TGTGCCATCAGTGAATCCGGACAGGGGTACTACAATGAGCAGTTCTTC. It codes for CAISESGQGYYNEQFF.

The chain recombines TRBV29-1 with TRBJ2-1; D gene unclear. V lost 5 bases to trimming and J lost 8 bases, with 16 bases between them. Germline V gene data show CDR1 as SQVTM and CDR2 as ANQGSEA. The CDR3 extends over 13 amino acids. The CDR3 nucleotides read TGCAGCGTTCTCGCTGTCAGTCGGGATGAGCAGTTCTTC. Protein product: CSVLAVSRDEQFF.

V usage is TRBV5-1 and J usage is TRBJ2-5, with TRBD2 matching over 7 bases. The CDR3 contains 15 residues. CDR1 and CDR2 (germline): SGHRS, YFSETQ. V lost 2 bases, J lost 3 bases, and 7 bases stayed unmatched. The CDR3, as DNA: TGCGCCAGCAGCTTAGCCGGGACTACGGAAGAGACCCAGTACTTC. This sequence encodes CASSLAGTTEETQYF.

The chain combines TRBV16 with TRBJ2-5; the match to TRBD1 covers 8 bases. The CDR3 is 14 residues long. Germline V gene sequence: CDR1 KGHSY, CDR2 FQNENV. The ends lost 4 bases at V and 4 bases at J; junction bases unmatched: 5. The CDR3 coding sequence is TGTGCCAGCAGCCGAGACAGGGGCCCAGAGACCCAGTACTTC. Amino acids: CASSRDRGPETQYF.

The chain joins TRBV10-3 to TRBJ2-5; weak D call: TRBD2 (6 bases). The CDR3 runs 14 residues. Trimming pared 2 bases from V and 7 bases from J, leaving 14 bases between. Per the germline V gene, CDR1 is ENHRY and CDR2 is SYGVKD. CDR3 coding DNA: TGTGCCATCAGTGAGCGGACGGGGACTGCGACCCAGTACTTC. Amino acids: CAISERTGTATQYF.

This clone was observed a single time. V is TRBV15 and J is TRBJ2-5; 8 bases line up with TRBD1. V was pared by 3 bases and J by 6 bases, with 6 bases of the junction left unmatched. Per germline, CDR1 LNHNV and CDR2 YYDKDF (reference sequence). This CDR3 comprises 14 residues. CDR3 amino acids: CATSRDQGAKTQYF. The CDR3 nucleotides read TGTGCCACCAGCAGGGATCAGGGGGCAAAGACCCAGTACTTC. The whole variable domain, filled in from reference TRBV15 and TRBJ2-5, reads DAMVIQNPRYQVTQFGKPVTLSCSQTLNHNVMYWYQQKSSQAPKLLFHYYDKDFNNEADTPDNFQSRRPNTSFCFLDIRSPGLGDTAMYLCATSRDQGAKTQYFGPGTRLLVL.

The rearrangement links TRBV4-1 to TRBJ2-3; TRBD1 might be the D (6 bases). The CDR3 consists of 14 residues. Trimming removed 5 bases at V and 6 bases at J, with 15 bases between. Germline assignment: CDR1 MGHRA and CDR2 YSYEKL. CDR3 DNA sequence: TGCGCCAGCAGCAGACCTACAGGGTCGGATACGCAGTATTTT. It yields the protein CASSRPTGSDTQYF.

This clone has more than one count but fewer than ten. The rearrangement links TRBV4-1 to TRBJ1-2; D uncertain. The ends were cut back, 0 bases at V and 7 bases at J, with 12 bases in the middle. The CDR3 is 14 residues long. Germline lookup yields CDR1 MGHRA and CDR2 YSYEKL. The CDR3 protein is CASSQEGMSGGYTF. CDR3 DNA: TGCGCCAGCAGCCAAGAAGGCATGTCAGGTGGCTACACCTTC.

This clone was seen a few times. This chain uses TRBV18 with TRBJ2-1, with a possible D match to TRBD1 (5 bases). V was pared by 0 bases and J by 5 bases, with 14 bases between. The CDR3 extends over 16 amino acids. Germline CDR1 KGHSH, CDR2 LQKENI. The CDR3 here is CASSPPTRPRDNEQFF. Here the CDR3 DNA reads TGTGCCAGCTCACCACCGACGAGACCCAGGGACAATGAGCAGTTCTTC.

This chain links TRBV7-8 with TRBJ1-4; TRBD1 matches 9 bases. The length of the CDR3 is 15 residues. The germline V gene encodes CDR1 SGHVS and CDR2 FQNEAQ. V lost 4 bases to trimming and J lost 6 bases; unmatched junction nucleotides: 6. CDR3 nucleotides: TGTGCCAGCAGCTCCCACAGGGGGCTGCATGAAAAACTGTTTTTT. Residues: CASSSHRGLHEKLFF.

The chain couples TRBV28 to TRBJ2-3; 8 bases match TRBD1. Losses at the gene ends were 10 bases for V and 0 bases for J; bases not matched to a gene: 3. Germline V gene sequence: CDR1 MDHEN, CDR2 SYDVKM. The CDR3 runs 13 residues. The CDR3 coding sequence is TGTGCCAACAGGGGGGCTAGCACAGATACGCAGTATTTT. Translation gives CANRGASTDTQYF.

The chain has TRBV5-4 and TRBJ2-2, with D possibly TRBD1 on 6 matching bases. V lost 3 bases to trimming and J lost 4 bases, with 13 bases between them. Germline-derived CDR1 and CDR2 are SGHNT and YYREEE (reference sequence). The CDR3 consists of 15 residues. CDR3 loop: CASSSLGGSTGELFF. CDR3 coding DNA: TGTGCCAGCAGCTCGTTAGGGGGTAGCACCGGGGAGCTGTTTTTT.

CDR3 loop: CASGTSGGQDTQYF. CDR3 DNA sequence: TGTGCCAGCGGGACTAGCGGGGGCCAAGATACGCAGTATTTT. This chain joins TRBV10-3 and TRBJ2-3; 14 bases align to TRBD2. Germline assignment: CDR1 ENHRY and CDR2 SYGVKD. The CDR3 extends over 14 amino acids. Unmatched junction bases numbered 5, after V lost 10 bases and J lost 5 bases.

This clone was picked up one time. The V and J genes are TRBV4-1 and TRBJ1-2; D unclear. Germline CDR1 and CDR2: MGHRA and YSYEKL. Trimming shortened V by 2 bases and J by 3 bases, and 13 bases separated the two germline ends. CDR3 length: 15 amino acids. As DNA, the CDR3 is TGCGCCAGCAGCCAAAGCGGATATGGAGACTATGGCTACACCTTC. It translates to CASSQSGYGDYGYTF.

The CDR3, as DNA: TGTGCCAGCAGTAAACTAGCGATCACAGATACGCAGTATTTT. This translates into CASSKLAITDTQYF. The V gene is TRBV2, the J gene TRBJ2-3, with 7 nucleotides matching TRBD2. The CDR3 sequence is 14 residues long. The germline gives CDR1 SNHLY, CDR2 FYNNEI. Trimming cost V 5 bases and J 2 bases; bases outside gene matches: 4. The full variable domain, completed using reference TRBV2 and TRBJ2-3, is EPEVTQTPSHQVTQMGQEVILRCVPISNHLYFYWYRQILGQKVEFLVSFYNNEISEKSEIFDDQFSVERPDGSNFTLKIRSTKLEDSAMYFCASSKLAITDTQYFGPGTRLTVL.

J is TRBJ1-5 and V is TRBV4-1, with unresolved D. V was trimmed by 2 bases and J by 3 bases, leaving 17 bases between them. This CDR3 has 17 amino acids. Germline V gene data show CDR1 as MGHRA and CDR2 as YSYEKL. This CDR3 reads CASSQLLAGGPNQPQHF. CDR3 DNA sequence: TGCGCCAGCAGCCAACTTTTAGCGGGAGGACCCAATCAGCCCCAGCATTTT.

The V gene is TRBV5-4, the J gene TRBJ1-1, with TRBD1 matching over 9 bases. CDR1 and CDR2 (germline): SGHNT, YYREEE (reference sequence). The J segment lost 0 bases and the V segment lost 4 bases, leaving 10 bases of the junction unmatched. The CDR3 sequence is 17 residues long. Written as DNA, the CDR3 is TGTGCCAGCAGCGCTGACCGGACAGGGGTCATGAACACTGAAGCTTTCTTT. Protein sequence: CASSADRTGVMNTEAFF. Filled out from reference TRBV5-4 and TRBJ1-1, the complete variable domain reads ETGVTQSPTHLIKTRGQQVTLRCSSQSGHNTVSWYQQALGQGPQFIFQYYREEENGRGNFPPRFSGLQFPNYSSELNVNALELDDSALYLCASSADRTGVMNTEAFFGQGTRLTVV.

The chain joins TRBV9 to TRBJ2-7, with D tentatively TRBD2 (7 bases). CDR3 length: 15 amino acids. Germline V gene sequence: CDR1 SGDLS, CDR2 YYNGEE. Trimming cost V 0 bases and J 5 bases, with 15 bases left between them. The CDR3 here is CASSVGGGRSDEQYF. CDR3 nucleotide sequence: TGTGCCAGCAGCGTAGGGGGGGGCCGGTCGGACGAGCAGTACTTC.